Listed below are T cell receptor beta chains from one sample, sequenced in a study of T cells expressing NK-cell markers. Following a re-call of the 5' RACE reads, TCRdb has one entry per CDR3 protein and lacks DNA. The sample has 200,000 to 300,000 distinct CDR3 sequences. Sequencing used blood T cells: a sorted CD56 or NKG2C T cell subset, CD4+ or CD8+ T cells, or bulk PBMC T cells (not recorded which). The source is a man younger than 35 in good health. The CDR3 runs from the conserved cysteine through the conserved F or W. The order of the fields is V gene, J gene, CDR3 protein.

>TRBV4-2|TRBJ2-1
CASSQTDRGGVFEQFF
>TRBV9|TRBJ2-7
CASSVLPNREQYF
>TRBV19|TRBJ2-1
CASTFSGSYNEQFF
>TRBV4-3|TRBJ2-1
CASSQDAPSGGRINEQFF
>TRBV10-3|TRBJ1-2
CAISEYRKGYTF
>TRBV6-2/TRBV6-3|TRBJ2-1
CASSYQLAGGLNEQFF
>TRBV12-3/TRBV12-4|TRBJ2-7
CASSSTGYRYEQYF
>TRBV20-1|TRBJ2-3
CSASRVADTQYF
>TRBV6-2/TRBV6-3|TRBJ2-1
CASSYSSSNEQFF
>TRBV5-6|TRBJ2-1
CASSTGHRGQFF
>TRBV29-1|TRBJ2-7
CSVTALSYEQYF
>TRBV15|TRBJ2-7
CATSRTSRDEQYF
>TRBV6-2/TRBV6-3|TRBJ2-2
CASRPPRLDNTGELFF
>TRBV20-1|TRBJ2-7
CSARDRQGYEQYF
>TRBV5-1|TRBJ2-1
CASSLEAGGDNEQFF
>TRBV29-1|TRBJ2-1
CSVGQLYNEQFF
>TRBV19|TRBJ2-3
CASSAGLEGSDTQYF
>TRBV19|TRBJ2-3
CASSPTSRDSGDTQYF
>TRBV6-5|TRBJ1-2
CASSSPTTGYYGYTF
>TRBV20-1|TRBJ2-1
CSATRTARQVGQFF
>TRBV4-2|TRBJ2-2
CASSQRGQGVIGELFF
>TRBV18|TRBJ2-1
CASSPLRLKRFSPSYNEQFF
>TRBV29-1|TRBJ2-5
CSVGTGSETQYF
>TRBV5-1|TRBJ2-5
CASTPGSGETQYF
>TRBV10-3|TRBJ2-1
CAISGDRKLNEQFF
>TRBV12-3/TRBV12-4|TRBJ1-1
CASRGSGWMAFF
>TRBV20-1|TRBJ2-7
CSARDIGQGAYQYF
>TRBV19|TRBJ2-7
CASSLTGAYEQYF
>TRBV5-1|TRBJ2-5
CASSSPTGRQETQYF
>TRBV29-1|TRBJ2-2
CSVGLAGGFTGELFF
>TRBV4-2|TRBJ1-2
CASSHPWTGAPNYGYTF
>TRBV12-3/TRBV12-4|TRBJ2-3
CASSLAPRRDLSTDTQYF
>TRBV7-6|TRBJ2-1
CASSPRGAGNEQFF
>TRBV6-6|TRBJ2-1
CASKESHNEQFF
>TRBV12-3/TRBV12-4|TRBJ2-1
CASSLSKMVNEQFF
>TRBV20-1|TRBJ2-7
CSAGPEREQYF
>TRBV6-2/TRBV6-3|TRBJ2-7
CASRQTSSYEQYF
>TRBV20-1|TRBJ2-7
CSASDPSSYEQYF
>TRBV12-3/TRBV12-4|TRBJ2-3
CASRPGQPTDTQYF
>TRBV6-1|TRBJ1-3
CASTTGDGNTIYF
>TRBV11-3|TRBJ2-2
CASSMAGELFF
>TRBV10-3|TRBJ1-5
CAISELTGGQPQHF
>TRBV20-1|TRBJ1-2
CSAETNLGHGYTF
>TRBV6-1|TRBJ1-5
CASSKGQAHQPQHF
>TRBV15|TRBJ1-2
CATSRDLAGGGNGYTF
>TRBV7-2|TRBJ1-5
CASSLSGTKSNQPQHF
>TRBV25-1|TRBJ2-5
CASSEYQGRETQYF
>TRBV6-5|TRBJ1-3
CASSYTTGNTIYF
>TRBV4-3|TRBJ2-3
CASSQDGLAGSTDTQYF
>TRBV5-1|TRBJ2-3
CASSPPWGSDTQYF